This TCR beta chain was sequenced for a study of tumor-infiltrating lymphocytes in primary liver carcinoma. cDNA specific to TCR beta was made from approximately 0.55 ug of total RNA, with a constant-region primer employed for priming. Employing slightly modified ARM-PCR, three nested multiplex PCR rounds were run, and these gave rise to the TCR beta libraries. A C-beta reverse primer and TRBV1-TRBV30 forward primers served in each of the first two PCR rounds, at ten to eleven cycles apiece. From the multiplex PCR reads, TCRdb called clonotypes with MiXCR, one entry per CDR3 protein. Here the sample spans roughly 120,000 distinct CDR3 sequences, around 64% being singletons. Notes on this clonotype: Mismatch with germline at one junction end may stem from a read error.

In germline, CDR1 is WSHSY, CDR2 SAAADI. The CDR3 totals 15 residues. Unsorted bulk tissue of roughly 20-34 mg yielded co-extracted RNA and DNA. V usage is TRBV10-2 and J usage is TRBJ2-7; D perhaps matches TRBD2 (6 bases). This sequence was found in an older woman with primary liver carcinoma and hepatitis B virus infection. Material: liver tumor tissue from sampling region 3. Subset meaning: tumor region T3, left-lateral pole. This CDR3 reads CASSELGGMIYEQYF. CDR3 coding DNA: TGCGCCAGCAGTGAGCTGGGCGGGATGATCTACGAACAGTACTTC.